The 17 T cell receptor beta chains reported below all come from one sample, sequenced in a study of cytomegalovirus exposure and HLA in healthy donors. The PCR was carried out with 60 Vbeta primers and 13 Jbeta primers. Profiled with immunoSEQ multiplex PCR; TCRdb holds only in-frame clones, not every one. The table lists 150,000 to 200,000 clones, more than 75% of them singletons. Sequencing was performed on PBMCs. Receptors were obtained from a man aged 40-49 years in good health and CMV-seronegative.

The rearrangement links TRBV6-1 to TRBJ2-7; weak D call: TRBD2 (6 bases). Between the trimmed V and J ends, which lost 5 bases and 0 bases, there was a span of 14 bases. Germline CDR1 is MNHNS and CDR2 is SASEGT. CDR3 length: 15 residues. CDR3 region: CASSPPSVHSYEQYF. In DNA form, the CDR3 reads TGTGCCAGCAGTCCTCCTAGCGTTCACTCCTACGAGCAGTACTTC.

The V call is TRBV2, the J call TRBJ2-3; no clear D gene. The V gene's germline CDR1 is SNHLY and CDR2 FYNNEI. The CDR3 covers 16 residues. The germline V and J ends were trimmed by 2 bases and 1 base, with 13 bases remaining between them. This CDR3 is CASSEFLLGGTDTQYF. The CDR3 bases are TGTGCCAGCAGTGAATTTCTGCTAGGTGGCACAGATACGCAGTATTTT.

The J gene is TRBJ1-2, the V gene TRBV9, with TRBD1 matching over 7 bases. Germline V gene data show CDR1 as SGDLS and CDR2 as YYNGEE. The CDR3 covers 15 residues. Trimming removed 3 bases from V and 0 bases from J; junction bases left unmatched: 5. CDR3 nucleotide sequence: TGTGCCAGCAGCGCCCAAACAGGGGCTAACTATGGCTACACCTTC. Protein: CASSAQTGANYGYTF.

The genes are TRBV9 and TRBJ2-7; 7 bases match TRBD1. Germline V CDR1 and CDR2: SGDLS, YYNGEE. This CDR3 has 14 amino acids. Trimming cost V 4 bases and J 0 bases; bases outside gene matches: 4. CDR3 loop: CASSSRDSSYEQYF. DNA for the CDR3: TGTGCCAGCAGCTCACGGGACAGCTCCTACGAGCAGTACTTC.

V is TRBV11-2 and J is TRBJ1-3; D is undetermined. V lost 5 bases and J lost 5, with 13 bases in between. The CDR3 length is 14 residues. Germline V CDR1 and CDR2: SGHAT, FQNNGV. Here the CDR3 reads CASSPPDIRNTIYF. CDR3 DNA: TGTGCCAGCAGCCCGCCCGACATAAGAAACACCATATATTTT.

This sequence joins TRBV6-1 and TRBJ1-2; 9 bases align to TRBD1. The germline V gene has CDR1 MNHNS and CDR2 SASEGT. The length of the CDR3 is 14 residues. After removal of 5 bases from V and 5 bases from J, the junction contained 6 bases not matched to a gene. The CDR3 loop reads CASSKRDRAYGYTF. The DNA for the CDR3 is TGTGCCAGCAGTAAACGGGACAGGGCGTATGGCTACACCTTC.

The V gene is TRBV5-1, the J gene TRBJ2-2, with D maybe TRBD2 (6 bases). Looked up from germline, CDR1 is SGHRS and CDR2 is YFSETQ. The CDR3 covers 14 residues. With 0 bases removed from V and 5 bases from J, the gap between germline ends came to 8 bases. The CDR3, as DNA: TGCGCCAGCAGCTTGGATGGAGGGACCGGGGAGCTGTTTTTT. Amino acid sequence: CASSLDGGTGELFF.

The chain carries TRBV5-5 and TRBJ1-1; 9 bases fit TRBD1. The junction had 5 bases not matched to a gene; V was cut back by 1 base and J by 10 bases. The germline CDR1 and CDR2 sequences are SGHKS and YYEKEE (reference sequence). The CDR3 has 13 residues. CDR3 coding DNA: TGTGCCAGCAGCTTGCGGACAGGGGATCTAGCTTTCTTT. Translating it yields CASSLRTGDLAFF.

A few counts support this clone. The chain joins TRBV6-5 to TRBJ2-7; no clear D. V lost 0 bases to trimming and J lost 0 bases, with 12 bases between them. Germline CDR1 MNHEY, CDR2 SVGAGI. The CDR3 sequence is 16 residues long. CDR3 DNA sequence: TGTGCCAGCAGTTACTCAACCCCTATATACTCCTACGAGCAGTACTTC. Protein sequence: CASSYSTPIYSYEQYF.

This chain links TRBV5-8 with TRBJ1-6; D possibly corresponds to TRBD1 (6 bases). V gave up 6 bases and J gave up 12 bases, with 22 bases separating them. The germline gives CDR1 SGHTS, CDR2 YDEGEE. This CDR3 contains 15 residues. The CDR3 region has the DNA TGTGCCAGCAACCCTCGGGGGGCGCAGGTCGGACCCCTCCACTTT. It translates to CASNPRGAQVGPLHF.

The J gene is TRBJ2-1, the V gene TRBV6-1, with D perhaps TRBD1 (5 bases). This CDR3 contains 11 residues. Germline CDR1 and CDR2: MNHNS and SASEGT. Trimming removed 5 bases from V and 15 bases from J, with 14 bases in between. CDR3 DNA: TGTGCCAGCAGTTCTCAGGGTAAGCCGTTCTTC. Protein sequence: CASSSQGKPFF.

V and J are TRBV6-5 and TRBJ1-5; TRBD1 agrees at 7 bases. Germline-derived CDR1 and CDR2 are MNHEY and SVGAGI. The ends lost 6 bases at V and 9 bases at J; junction bases unmatched: 11. The CDR3 has 14 residues. The DNA for the CDR3 is TGTGCCAGCAGGGCTGACAGGGCCGATCGGCCCCAGCATTTT. Amino acids: CASRADRADRPQHF.

The rearrangement joins TRBV10-3 to TRBJ1-1, with TRBD1 identical over 10 bases. Germline CDR1 ENHRY, CDR2 SYGVKD. The CDR3 is 19 residues long. Trimming cost V 2 bases and J 0 bases; bases outside gene matches: 12. For the CDR3, the DNA is TGTGCCATCAGTGAGGCGGGGACAGGGGATAAGGGCTTGAACACTGAAGCTTTCTTT. It translates to CAISEAGTGDKGLNTEAFF.

The chain carries TRBV4-2 and TRBJ2-2; TRBD2 might be the D (6 bases). V shed 1 base and J shed 6 bases, with 12 bases lying between them. The germline gives CDR1 LGHNA, CDR2 YNFKEQ. The CDR3 sequence is 15 residues long. In DNA form, the CDR3 reads TGTGCCAGCAGCCAAGTGACTAGTATTCCCGGGGAGCTGTTTTTT. As protein: CASSQVTSIPGELFF.

The sample holds a few counts of this clone. The chain links TRBV11-3 to TRBJ2-1; 12 nucleotides match TRBD2. Per germline, CDR1 SGHNT and CDR2 YENEEA. J gave up 10 bases and V 3 bases, and 7 bases lay outside the gene matches. This CDR3 spans 15 amino acids. The CDR3 DNA reads as TGTGCCAGCAGCTTTCGACTAGCGGGGGCAAACGAGCAGTTCTTC. It yields the protein CASSFRLAGANEQFF. Drawing the rest from reference TRBV11-3 and TRBJ2-1, the complete variable domain is EAGVVQSPRYKIIEKKQPVAFWCNPISGHNTLYWYLQNLGQGPELLIRYENEEAVDDSQLPKDRFSAERLKGVDSTLKIQPAELGDSAVYLCASSFRLAGANEQFFGPGTRLTVL.

This clone has a handful of counts. This chain joins TRBV19 and TRBJ2-1; 7 bases line up with TRBD2. V lost 5 bases to trimming and J lost 4 bases; unmatched junction nucleotides: 5. CDR1 is LNHDA, CDR2 SQIVND, per germline (reference sequence). This CDR3 has 14 amino acids. The CDR3 here is CASSLWGGYNEQFF. Written as DNA, the CDR3 is TGTGCCAGTAGTTTGTGGGGGGGTTACAATGAGCAGTTCTTC.

This clone was observed once. The chain carries TRBV6-5 and TRBJ1-1; the D is unclear. The germline V gene encodes CDR1 MNHEY and CDR2 SVGAGI. V was pared by 6 bases and J by 0 bases, with 8 bases between. The length of the CDR3 is 13 residues. Here the CDR3 reads CASRVTVNTEAFF. The CDR3 DNA reads as TGTGCCAGCAGAGTTACGGTGAACACTGAAGCTTTCTTT.